Each of the 30 T cell receptor beta chains below was sequenced from the same sample in a study of blood T cell repertoires in COVID-19. Clones were sequenced by immunoSEQ multiplex PCR, and TCRdb holds only the in-frame ones, with some missing. The sample contains tens of thousands of clones, over 60% of which appear only once. What was sequenced was peripheral blood. The receptor source for this set is a man between 65 and 85 years old with COVID-19, enrolled during active disease.

This clone turned up a few times. The V call is TRBV18, the J call TRBJ1-1, with a possible D match to TRBD1 (5 bases). This CDR3 contains 14 residues. Germline CDR1 and CDR2: KGHSH and LQKENI. Deletions cut 3 bases from V and 1 base from J, with 9 bases between. This CDR3 reads CASSPRQGNTEAFF. The CDR3 nucleotides are TGTGCCAGCTCACCTCGGCAGGGGAACACTGAAGCTTTCTTT.

This clone occurred once. The genes are TRBV7-9 and TRBJ1-1; D is uncertain. The V end lost 6 bases, the J end lost 1 base, and 12 bases lay between the germline ends. The length of the CDR3 is 14 residues. The germline V gene encodes CDR1 SEHNR and CDR2 FQNEAQ (reference sequence). The CDR3 loop reads CASRSTRSNTEAFF. CDR3 nucleotide sequence: TGTGCCAGCAGATCGACACGGTCGAACACTGAAGCTTTCTTT.

In its sample, this clone was seen a few times. The V and J genes are TRBV3-1 (or the pseudogene TRBV3-2) and TRBJ1-5; D might be TRBD1 (6 bases). This CDR3 contains 13 residues. Trimming left V 1 base short and J 7 bases short, with 8 bases between. The germline gives CDR1 LGHDT, CDR2 YNNKEL (reference sequence). The CDR3 is CASSQGTGQPQHF. DNA of the CDR3: TGTGCCAGCAGCCAAGGTACAGGGCAGCCCCAGCATTTT.

The chain has TRBV6-2 or TRBV6-3 and TRBJ2-7, with D possibly matching TRBD2 (5 bases). Germline V lookup: CDR1 MNHEY, CDR2 SVGEGT. V was shortened by 3 bases and J by 2 bases, with 14 bases between the two germline ends. The CDR3 is made up of 15 amino acids. CDR3 DNA: TGTGCCAGCAGTTATCGAGGCGGGTCCACCTACGAGCAGTACTTC. Its translation: CASSYRGGSTYEQYF.

This clone was observed once. The V gene is TRBV5-1, the J gene TRBJ2-3; D ambiguous. CDR3 length: 13 amino acids. Trimming took 5 bases from V and 4 from J, leaving 11 bases between them. Germline values: CDR1 SGHRS, CDR2 YFSETQ. Here the CDR3 reads CASSFDSSDTQYF. CDR3 nucleotide sequence: TGCGCCAGCAGTTTCGACTCCTCAGATACGCAGTATTTT.

J is TRBJ1-2 and V is TRBV19; 7 bases fit TRBD1. Losses at the gene ends were 0 bases for V and 6 bases for J; bases not matched to a gene: 7. Per germline, CDR1 LNHDA and CDR2 SQIVND (reference sequence). The CDR3 totals 15 residues. The CDR3: CASSIEQTGYDGYTF. In DNA, the CDR3 is TGTGCCAGTAGTATAGAGCAGACAGGGTACGATGGCTACACCTTC.

The gene calls are TRBV4-1 and TRBJ1-2, with 9 bases fitting TRBD1. The CDR3 has 14 amino acids. Germline CDR1 MGHRA, CDR2 YSYEKL. The V gene end was trimmed by 3 bases and the J gene end by 4 bases; junction bases not matched to a gene: 3. The CDR3, as DNA: TGCGCCAGCAGCCAGGGGACAGGGACCTATGGCTACACCTTC. Encoded protein: CASSQGTGTYGYTF.

This chain joins TRBV6-2 or TRBV6-3 and TRBJ1-2, with 7 bases lining up with TRBD1. This CDR3 contains 15 residues. V dropped 6 bases and J dropped 7; count of bases not matched to a gene: 14. Looked up from germline, CDR1 is MNHEY and CDR2 is SVGEGT. CDR3 bases: TGTGCCAGCAGCCCCCGGACAGGCTGGCTGATTGGCTACACCTTC. Encoded protein: CASSPRTGWLIGYTF.

This clone showed up just once. This chain uses TRBV10-3 with TRBJ2-1; TRBD1 is a possible D gene (5 bases). Germline CDR1 is ENHRY and CDR2 is SYGVKD. V gave up 3 bases and J gave up 0 bases, with 15 bases separating them. CDR3 size: 17 residues. The CDR3 coding sequence is TGTGCCATCAGTGAAAGGGGCCCCCCTGACTCCTACAATGAGCAGTTCTTC. Residues: CAISERGPPDSYNEQFF.

The chain couples TRBV7-2 to TRBJ1-2; D remains unclear. With 4 bases removed from V and 1 base from J, the gap between germline ends came to 10 bases. The length of the CDR3 is 14 residues. Germline CDR1 and CDR2: SGHTA and FQGNSA. CDR3 loop: CASSSYPINYGYTF. The CDR3 coding sequence is TGTGCCAGCAGCTCGTACCCTATTAACTATGGCTACACCTTC. The full variable domain, in which reference TRBV7-2 and TRBJ1-2 provide the parts outside the CDR3, is GAGVSQSPSNKVTEKGKDVELRCDPISGHTALYWYRQSLGQGLEFLIYFQGNSAPDKSGLPSDRFSAERTGGSVSTLTIQRTQQEDSAVYLCASSSYPINYGYTFGSGTRLTVV.

This clone was observed a few times. The rearrangement uses TRBV4-1 and TRBJ2-1, with TRBD2 matching over 7 bases. The CDR3 has 16 residues. Germline CDR1 and CDR2: MGHRA and YSYEKL. Trimming removed 5 bases from V and 1 base from J; junction bases left unmatched: 8. The CDR3 protein is CASSARTRGSYNEQFF. DNA of the CDR3: TGCGCCAGCAGCGCACGGACTAGGGGTTCCTACAATGAGCAGTTCTTC.

The rearrangement links TRBV5-4 to TRBJ2-4; perhaps TRBD2 as D (6 bases). Looked up from germline, CDR1 is SGHNT and CDR2 is YYREEE (reference sequence). Trimming stripped 2 bases from V and 5 bases from J, with 11 bases between. CDR3 length: 14 residues. Here the CDR3 reads CASSLGGVENIQYF. CDR3 in DNA: TGTGCCAGCAGCTTAGGAGGGGTAGAAAACATTCAGTACTTC.

CDR3 nucleotide sequence: TGTGCCAGCAGCTTAAGGCTTAAGGCTAGCGGGACCTACAAAGTTCCGGAACTCGATGAGCAGTTCTTC. Translating it yields CASSLRLKASGTYKVPELDEQFF. This chain uses TRBV7-3 with TRBJ2-1; 9 bases align to TRBD2. Germline CDR1 SGHTA, CDR2 FQGTGA. Germline trimming cut 1 base from V and 8 bases from J; bases unmatched to any gene: 30. The CDR3 has 23 residues.

J is TRBJ1-1 and V is TRBV6-6; TRBD1 aligns across 7 bases. This CDR3 is 15 amino acids long. The V and J ends lost 4 bases and 6 bases, in that order; junction bases with no gene match: 11. CDR1 is MNHNY, CDR2 SVGAGI, per germline (reference sequence). The CDR3 coding sequence is TGTGCCAGCAGTTCCCGGGAGGGGGCTAGGTCTGAAGCTTTCTTT. Its translation: CASSSREGARSEAFF.

This clone was recorded a few times. The rearrangement uses TRBV27 and TRBJ1-1; TRBD1 might be the D (6 bases). Trimming cost V 5 bases and J 5 bases, with 24 bases left between them. CDR1 and CDR2 (germline): MNHEY, SMNVEV (reference sequence). The CDR3 totals 17 residues. CDR3 sequence (DNA): TGTGCCAGCAGTGCCCGCGACAGGCCCTTTTCTGGGACTGAAGCTTTCTTT. It specifies CASSARDRPFSGTEAFF.

The chain links TRBV29-1 to TRBJ1-1; D gene ambiguous. The V gene's germline CDR1 is SQVTM and CDR2 ANQGSEA. The CDR3 consists of 14 residues. The ends were cut back, 4 bases at V and 2 bases at J, with 14 bases in the middle. Written as DNA, the CDR3 is TGCAGCGTTGGCCACCTGGAGTCCAACACTGAAGCTTTCTTT. Its translation: CSVGHLESNTEAFF.

This clone was counted between two and nine times. J is TRBJ1-1 and V is TRBV27, with 9 bases matching TRBD1. The trim removed 7 bases at V and 4 bases at J, leaving 13 bases unmatched. The CDR3 has 16 amino acids. The germline V gene has CDR1 MNHEY and CDR2 SMNVEV (reference sequence). As DNA, the CDR3 is TGTGCCAGCAACACACTCTCGACAGGGGGGATCACTGAAGCTTTCTTT. This sequence encodes CASNTLSTGGITEAFF.

The rearrangement uses TRBV5-1 and TRBJ1-1; no clear D. CDR1 is SGHRS and CDR2 is YFSETQ in the germline V gene. The CDR3 is 14 residues long. Trimming took off 0 bases at V and 6 bases at J, with 12 bases between the two ends. In DNA, the CDR3 is TGCGCCAGCAGCTTGGGACCGATTCAGGCTGAAGCTTTCTTT. As protein: CASSLGPIQAEAFF.

The CDR3 DNA follows: TGTGCCAGCAGCTTATCGGCTAGCGAAGGGCAAGAGACCCAGTACTTC. This codes for CASSLSASEGQETQYF. V gene TRBV7-2 combines with J gene TRBJ2-5; a possible D gene is TRBD2 (6 bases). The V end lost 2 bases, the J end lost 2 bases, and 15 bases lay between the germline ends. The CDR3 contains 16 residues. Germline CDR1 and CDR2: SGHTA and FQGNSA.

This clone is a singleton in its sample. The chain employs TRBV4-3 and TRBJ1-1; D is undetermined. The germline CDR1 and CDR2 sequences are LGHNA and YSLEER. CDR3 size: 13 residues. V lost 3 bases and J lost 0, with 5 bases in between. CDR3 sequence (DNA): TGCGCCAGCAGCCACCAGATGAACACTGAAGCTTTCTTT. Protein sequence: CASSHQMNTEAFF.

This clone is a singleton in its sample. The rearrangement links TRBV5-6 to TRBJ1-2, with D perhaps matching TRBD1 (5 bases). V lost 0 bases to trimming and J lost 4 bases, with 10 bases between them. The CDR3 runs to 14 residues. Germline loops: CDR1 SGHDT, CDR2 YYEEEE. The CDR3, as DNA: TGTGCCAGCAGCTTGGGGGGCCTGGGCTATGGCTACACCTTC. Its translation is CASSLGGLGYGYTF.

The genes are TRBV24-1 and TRBJ2-1, with 8 bases fitting TRBD2. Germline V CDR1 and CDR2: KGHDR, SFDVKD. V was clipped by 6 bases and J by 14 bases; unmatched bases: 11. The CDR3 spans 13 residues. The CDR3 region has the DNA TGTGCCACCAGTAGTAGCGGGGACCATCGTAAGTTCTTC. Translated, it gives CATSSSGDHRKFF.

The chain links TRBV6-6 to TRBJ1-6; 8 bases are shared with TRBD1. The V gene's germline CDR1 is MNHNY and CDR2 SVGAGI (reference sequence). V lost 7 bases and J lost 9; bases outside the gene matches: 5. The CDR3 is 13 residues long. The CDR3: CASTPGQVSPLHF. In DNA form, the CDR3 reads TGTGCCAGCACTCCGGGACAGGTTTCACCCCTCCACTTT.

In nucleotides, the CDR3 is TGCGCCAGCAGCTCACGGCGGGACAGGGACTACGAGCAGTACTTC. This codes for CASSSRRDRDYEQYF. The chain links TRBV5-1 to TRBJ2-7; 9 nucleotides match TRBD1. The germline gives CDR1 SGHRS, CDR2 YFSETQ. The ends lost 3 bases at V and 3 bases at J; junction bases unmatched: 7. The CDR3 is made up of 15 amino acids.

This clone occurred a few times. The chain is built from TRBV6-2 or TRBV6-3 and TRBJ1-2, with no clear D. Between the trimmed V and J ends, which lost 3 bases and 3 bases, there was a span of 8 bases. This CDR3 has 13 residues. The germline CDR1 and CDR2 sequences are MNHEY and SVGEGT. The DNA for the CDR3 is TGTGCCAGCAGTTATTTGAGAGACTATGGCTACACCTTC. This codes for CASSYLRDYGYTF.

The chain combines TRBV2 with TRBJ1-1, with D perhaps matching TRBD1 (6 bases). Germline CDR1 is SNHLY and CDR2 is FYNNEI. The CDR3 has 18 residues. V lost 8 bases, J lost 4 bases, and 29 bases lay in between. The CDR3 reads CASLGQYQQNFIVTEAFF. For the CDR3, the DNA is TGTGCCAGCCTTGGACAGTATCAGCAAAATTTCATCGTCACTGAAGCTTTCTTT.

CDR3 in DNA: TGTGCCAGCAGTCTTGGACAGTACACCTATGGCTACACCTTC. Protein sequence: CASSLGQYTYGYTF. The gene calls are TRBV28 and TRBJ1-2, with TRBD1 as a possible D gene (6 bases). CDR1 is MDHEN, CDR2 SYDVKM, per germline. The germline V and J ends were trimmed by 5 bases and 4 bases, with 14 bases remaining between them. This CDR3 has 14 amino acids.

This clone was observed a few times. The CDR3 is CASSTLAGGPTDTQYF. The CDR3 region has the DNA TGTGCCAGCAGCACCCTAGCGGGAGGGCCGACAGATACGCAGTATTTT. The V gene is TRBV7-3, the J gene TRBJ2-3; TRBD2 aligns across 12 bases. V was pared by 5 bases and J by 3 bases, with 6 bases of the junction left unmatched. Germline assignment: CDR1 SGHTA and CDR2 FQGTGA. The CDR3 is 16 residues long.

V is TRBV29-1 and J is TRBJ2-2, with D unclear. CDR1 and CDR2 (germline): SQVTM, ANQGSEA. Trimming removed 4 bases at V and 5 bases at J, with 11 bases between. The CDR3 runs 13 residues. For the CDR3, the DNA is TGCAGCGTTGGCCCCGCGGTGACCGGGGAGCTGTTTTTT. Translating gives CSVGPAVTGELFF.

This chain links TRBV7-9 with TRBJ1-2, with D tentatively TRBD1 (5 bases). CDR1 and CDR2 (germline): SEHNR, FQNEAQ (reference sequence). V was cut by 5 bases and J by 1 base, with 11 bases left in between. The CDR3 runs 14 residues. This CDR3 reads CASSRPDSNYGYTF. The CDR3 nucleotides are TGTGCCAGCAGCCGTCCAGACAGTAACTATGGCTACACCTTC.